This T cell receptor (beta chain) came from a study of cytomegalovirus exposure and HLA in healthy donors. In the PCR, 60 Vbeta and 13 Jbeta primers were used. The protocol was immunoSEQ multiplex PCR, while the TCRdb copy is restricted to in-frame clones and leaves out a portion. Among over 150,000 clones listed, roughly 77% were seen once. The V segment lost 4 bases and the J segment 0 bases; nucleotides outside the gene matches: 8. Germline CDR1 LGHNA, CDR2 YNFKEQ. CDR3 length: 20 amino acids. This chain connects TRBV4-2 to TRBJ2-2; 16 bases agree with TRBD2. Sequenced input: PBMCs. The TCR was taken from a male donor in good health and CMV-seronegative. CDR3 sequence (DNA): TGTGCCAGCAGCCGAGAAAGGGGACTAGCGGGGGGGACGAACACCGGGGAGCTGTTTTTT. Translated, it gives CASSRERGLAGGTNTGELFF.